This TCR beta chain stems from a study of CD8+ T cells in alopecia areata. Investigators isolated RNA and reverse transcribed it into cDNA to act as the sequencing template. TCRdb keeps only in-frame clones here, not all; method: immunoSEQ multiplex PCR. This sample carries 150,000 to 200,000 clones, 50% to 70% of them seen once, and the ten largest clones take under 1.5%. With 4 bases removed from V and 0 bases from J, the gap between germline ends came to 7 bases. The CDR3 consists of 13 residues. CDR1 SQVTM and CDR2 ANQGSEA come from the germline V gene. The sample's treatment: oral pan-JAK inhibitor, 5-10 mg twice daily. Lesional scalp tissue (obtained by punch biopsy) and peripheral blood were collected from alopecia areata patients.

This clonotype was obtained from a human donor with alopecia areata. This material consisted of CD4+ T cells sorted from blood, taken between weeks 47 and 50, from a patient treated with tofacitinib. The gene calls are TRBV29-1 and TRBJ1-5; D perhaps matches TRBD1 (5 bases). CDR3 sequence (DNA): TGCAGCGTTGGGGACCTTAGCAATCAGCCCCAGCATTTT. It specifies CSVGDLSNQPQHF.